The sequence of this T cell receptor (beta chain) was determined in a study of T cell changes during pregnancy in multiple sclerosis. Sequencing used immunoSEQ multiplex PCR; TCRdb keeps in-frame clones, though not all of them. Found here are about 94,000 clones, just under 95% of them singletons; the top ten hold around 0.86%. V was pared by 1 base and J by 0 bases, with 10 bases of the junction left unmatched. Germline V gene lookup returns CDR1 SGHDT and CDR2 YYEEEE. The length of the CDR3 is 18 residues. The TCR comes from a female donor with multiple sclerosis, enrolled in a pregnancy study. The chain employs TRBV5-6 and TRBJ2-7, with 10 bases fitting TRBD2. The sequenced sample was peripheral blood, obtained in the third trimester of pregnancy. CDR3 bases: TGTGCCAGCAGCTTGAGGAGACTAGCGGGCCGAAACTCCTACGAGCAGTACTTC. It specifies CASSLRRLAGRNSYEQYF.